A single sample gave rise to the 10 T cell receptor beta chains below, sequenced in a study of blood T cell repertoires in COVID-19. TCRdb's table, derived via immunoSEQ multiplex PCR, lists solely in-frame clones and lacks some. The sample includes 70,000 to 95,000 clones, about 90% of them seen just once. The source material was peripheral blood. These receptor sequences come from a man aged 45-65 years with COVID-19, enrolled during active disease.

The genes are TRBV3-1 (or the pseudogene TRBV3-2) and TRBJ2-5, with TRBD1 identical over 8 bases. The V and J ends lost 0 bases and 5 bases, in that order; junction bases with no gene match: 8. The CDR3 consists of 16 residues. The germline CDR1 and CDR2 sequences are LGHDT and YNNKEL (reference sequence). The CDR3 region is CASSQDHSGGWETQYF. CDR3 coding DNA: TGTGCCAGCAGCCAAGATCACTCAGGGGGCTGGGAGACCCAGTACTTC.

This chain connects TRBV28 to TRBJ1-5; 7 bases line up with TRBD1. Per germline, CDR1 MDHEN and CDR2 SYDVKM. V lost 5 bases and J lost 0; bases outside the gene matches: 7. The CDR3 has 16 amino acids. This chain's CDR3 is CASSTPRTGSNQPQHF. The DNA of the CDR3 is TGTGCCAGCAGTACCCCTCGGACAGGTAGCAATCAGCCCCAGCATTTT.

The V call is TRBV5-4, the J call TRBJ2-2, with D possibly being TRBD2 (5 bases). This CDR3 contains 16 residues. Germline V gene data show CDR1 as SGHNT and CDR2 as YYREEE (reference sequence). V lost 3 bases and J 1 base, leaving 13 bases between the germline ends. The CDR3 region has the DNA TGTGCCAGCAGCTACTCACTAGTCCAGAACACCGGGGAGCTGTTTTTT. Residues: CASSYSLVQNTGELFF.

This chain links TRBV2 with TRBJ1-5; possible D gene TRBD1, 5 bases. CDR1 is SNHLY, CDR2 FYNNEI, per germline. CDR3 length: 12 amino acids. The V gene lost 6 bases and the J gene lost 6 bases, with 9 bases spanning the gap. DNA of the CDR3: TGTGCCAGCAGGGGGGAGGGTCAGCCCCAGCATTTT. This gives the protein CASRGEGQPQHF.

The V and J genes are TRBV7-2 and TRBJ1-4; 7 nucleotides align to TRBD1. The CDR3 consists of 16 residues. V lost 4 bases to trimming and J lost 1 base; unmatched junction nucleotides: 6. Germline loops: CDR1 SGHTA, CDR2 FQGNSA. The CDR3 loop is CASSWFRDRTNEKLFF. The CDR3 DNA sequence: TGTGCCAGCAGCTGGTTTAGGGACAGAACTAATGAAAAACTGTTTTTT.

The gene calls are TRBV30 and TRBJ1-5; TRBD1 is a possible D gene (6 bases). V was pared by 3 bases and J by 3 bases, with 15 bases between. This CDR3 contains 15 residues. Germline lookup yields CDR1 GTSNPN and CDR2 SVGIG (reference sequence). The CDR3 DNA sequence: TGTGCCTGGAGCCCCAAGGGGGGGTACAATCAGCCCCAGCATTTT. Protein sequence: CAWSPKGGYNQPQHF. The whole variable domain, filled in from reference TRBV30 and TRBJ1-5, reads SQTIHQWPATLVQPVGSPLSLECTVEGTSNPNLYWYRQAAGRGLQLLFYSVGIGQISSEVPQNLSASRPQDRQFILSSKKLLLSDSGFYLCAWSPKGGYNQPQHFGDGTRLSIL.

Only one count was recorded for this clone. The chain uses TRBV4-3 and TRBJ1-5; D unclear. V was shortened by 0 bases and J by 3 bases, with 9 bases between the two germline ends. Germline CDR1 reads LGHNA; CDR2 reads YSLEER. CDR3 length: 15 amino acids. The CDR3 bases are TGCGCCAGCAGCCAAGATCACACCTTCAATCAGCCCCAGCATTTT. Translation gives CASSQDHTFNQPQHF.

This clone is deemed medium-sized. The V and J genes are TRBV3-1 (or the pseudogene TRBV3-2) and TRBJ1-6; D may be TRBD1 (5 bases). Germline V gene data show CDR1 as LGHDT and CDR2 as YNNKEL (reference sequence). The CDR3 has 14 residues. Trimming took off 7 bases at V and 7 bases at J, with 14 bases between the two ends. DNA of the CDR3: TGTGCCAGCACCCGGGACTTACGAAATTCACCCCTCCACTTT. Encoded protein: CASTRDLRNSPLHF.

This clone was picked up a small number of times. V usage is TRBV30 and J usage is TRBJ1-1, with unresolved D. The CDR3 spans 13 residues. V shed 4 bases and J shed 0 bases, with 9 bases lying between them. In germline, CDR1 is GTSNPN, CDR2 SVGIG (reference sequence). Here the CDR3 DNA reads TGTGCCTGGACAGATGTGATGAACACTGAAGCTTTCTTT. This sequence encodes CAWTDVMNTEAFF.

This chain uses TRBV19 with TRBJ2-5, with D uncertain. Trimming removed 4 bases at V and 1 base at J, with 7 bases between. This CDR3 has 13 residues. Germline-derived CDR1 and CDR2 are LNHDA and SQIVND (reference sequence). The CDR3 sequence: CASSRHVQETQYF. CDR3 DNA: TGTGCCAGTAGTAGACACGTCCAAGAGACCCAGTACTTC.